The 3 T cell receptor beta chains reported below all come from one sample, sequenced in a study of early T cells in non-severe SARS-CoV-2 infection. In TCRdb, the 5' RACE reads were re-called with MiXCR into one record per CDR3 protein. Among roughly 56,000 distinct CDR3 sequences, approximately 9% were seen once, and the ten largest hold over 0.95%. Sequencing input: whole blood. These receptors were taken from an adult who was a healthcare worker with PCR-confirmed SARS-CoV-2 infection or an uninfected control (not recorded which).

This clonotype showed up just a few times. The CDR3 sequence is CASSKPGTTKETQYF. Here the CDR3 DNA reads TGTGCCAGCAGCAAACCCGGGACAACGAAAGAGACCCAGTACTTC. This chain connects TRBV21-1 to TRBJ2-5; the table's D call of TRBD1 was not tested on the DNA. TRBV21-1 is given as a pseudogene. The CDR3 sequence is 15 residues long.

This clonotype was observed at least ten times. The V call is TRBV4-1, the J call TRBJ1-1; D unclear. This CDR3 has 16 amino acids. Germline CDR1 and CDR2: MGHRA and YSYEKL. The ends were cut back, 0 bases at V and 4 bases at J, with 15 bases in the middle. The DNA for the CDR3 is TGCGCCAGCAGCCAAGAGAGGACCGACCTTCCCACTGAAGCTTTCTTT. Translating it yields CASSQERTDLPTEAFF.

This clonotype was seen a handful of times. The chain recombines TRBV5-1 with TRBJ2-5, with TRBD1 matching over 10 bases. V was clipped by 0 bases and J by 4 bases; unmatched bases: 3. The CDR3 is 15 residues long. The germline V gene has CDR1 SGHRS and CDR2 YFSETQ. This CDR3 is CASSLVGTGVETQYF. The CDR3 DNA sequence: TGCGCCAGCAGCTTGGTGGGGACAGGGGTAGAGACCCAGTACTTC.